These 21 T cell receptor beta chains share one sample of origin, sequenced in a study of T-cell memory formation after mild COVID-19. Each CDR3 protein is one row after TCRdb ran MiXCR on the 5' RACE reads. The data show 450,000 to 700,000 distinct CDR3 sequences, roughly 18% seen once. Source material: PBMCs or a T cell subset sorted from them (not recorded which). The source of these receptors is an adult woman who had mild COVID-19 (a few samples of this study predate the infection). Cell type and time point are not known.

This clonotype was observed a handful of times. The genes are TRBV10-3 and TRBJ2-1; 13 bases are a match to TRBD2. Germline V gene sequence: CDR1 ENHRY, CDR2 SYGVKD. The CDR3 has 16 amino acids. V gave up 3 bases and J gave up 4 bases; unmatched junction bases: 3. The DNA of the CDR3 is TGTGCCATCAGTGAAGGGACTAGCGGGACATACAATGAGCAGTTCTTC. This codes for CAISEGTSGTYNEQFF.

This clonotype was seen a handful of times. The chain recombines TRBV7-9 with TRBJ2-4; 9 bases are shared with TRBD1. The CDR3 extends over 13 amino acids. Germline loops: CDR1 SEHNR, CDR2 FQNEAQ (reference sequence). V was clipped by 1 base and J by 15 bases; unmatched bases: 7. The CDR3 loop is CASSLGEQGAWYF. DNA of the CDR3: TGTGCCAGCAGCTTAGGGGAACAGGGGGCATGGTACTTC.

V usage is TRBV6-5 and J usage is TRBJ1-4; D is ambiguous. V gave up 0 bases and J gave up 7 bases, with 12 bases separating them. The germline V gene encodes CDR1 MNHEY and CDR2 SVGAGI. The CDR3 runs to 15 residues. The chain's CDR3 is CASSYSPGQLEKLFF. The DNA for the CDR3 is TGTGCCAGCAGTTACTCTCCCGGGCAGCTTGAAAAACTGTTTTTT.

Comment on this clonotype: Germline and junction disagree at one end, which may indicate a read error. The chain has TRBV7-6 and TRBJ1-1; 8 positions agree with TRBD1. Germline-derived CDR1 and CDR2 are SGHVS and FNYEAQ. The CDR3 consists of 16 residues. The CDR3 DNA reads as TGTGCCAGCAGCTTATCCCCGGACAGGGTGAAGACTGAAGCTTTCTTT. Its protein product is CASSLSPDRVKTEAFF.

This rearrangement joins TRBV6-1 to TRBJ1-2; TRBD1 aligns across 9 bases. CDR3 length equals 17 residues. Germline CDR1 and CDR2: MNHNS and SASEGT. Trimming at V came to 7 bases and at J to 2 bases, leaving 14 bases not matched to a gene. The CDR3 region has the DNA TGTGCCAGCACATTCCTCTCGGGACAGGGACCAAACTATGGCTACACCTTC. Its protein product is CASTFLSGQGPNYGYTF.

This clonotype was counted only a few times. J is TRBJ2-5 and V is TRBV5-1; 10 bases agree with TRBD1. The V segment lost 3 bases and the J segment 3 bases; nucleotides outside the gene matches: 14. Germline V gene lookup returns CDR1 SGHRS and CDR2 YFSETQ. The CDR3 length is 18 residues. The CDR3 region is CASSSRPRDRGQKETQYF. CDR3 bases: TGCGCCAGCAGCTCCCGCCCCCGGGACAGGGGCCAAAAAGAGACCCAGTACTTC.

This clonotype was recorded a few times. The chain joins TRBV19 to TRBJ1-5; D gene uncertain. CDR1 is LNHDA, CDR2 SQIVND, per germline (reference sequence). V lost 5 bases and J lost 2, with 7 bases in between. The CDR3 runs to 13 residues. For the CDR3, the DNA is TGTGCCAGTAGTCAGGAGGGCAATCAGCCCCAGCATTTT. It yields the protein CASSQEGNQPQHF.

The gene calls are TRBV6-2 or TRBV6-3 and TRBJ2-3, with unresolved D. Trimming stripped 4 bases from V and 6 bases from J, with 5 bases between. The CDR3 runs 11 residues. The germline CDR1 and CDR2 sequences are MNHEY and SVGEGT. Here the CDR3 reads CASSWVDTQYF. DNA of the CDR3: TGTGCCAGCAGTTGGGTTGATACGCAGTATTTT.

This clonotype has only a few counts. This chain joins TRBV6-5 and TRBJ2-5; D might be TRBD1 (5 bases). Trimming took off 6 bases at V and 5 bases at J, with 19 bases between the two ends. Germline loops: CDR1 MNHEY, CDR2 SVGAGI. This CDR3 region has 15 residues. The CDR3 region is CASSPLLGAWETQYF. CDR3 sequence (DNA): TGTGCCAGCAGCCCCCTGTTAGGGGCTTGGGAGACCCAGTACTTC.

This clonotype was counted at least ten times. This chain uses TRBV5-6 with TRBJ2-1, with D unresolved. The CDR3 spans 12 residues. Per germline, CDR1 SGHDT and CDR2 YYEEEE. Trimming took 4 bases from V and 11 from J, leaving 13 bases between them. The CDR3: CASSIRHPKQFF. The CDR3 nucleotides are TGTGCCAGCAGCATAAGACACCCAAAGCAGTTCTTC.

The chain employs TRBV20-1 and TRBJ2-5; D is undetermined. V was cut by 5 bases and J by 5 bases, with 12 bases left in between. Germline V gene data show CDR1 as DFQATT and CDR2 as SNEGSKA (reference sequence). The CDR3 runs to 12 residues. CDR3 protein: CSALLMGETQYF. In DNA form, the CDR3 reads TGCAGTGCTCTCCTCATGGGCGAGACCCAGTACTTC.

The chain's CDR3 is CASSLGTGDGGEQYF. The CDR3 DNA reads TGTGCCAGCAGCTTGGGAACCGGGGACGGTGGGGAGCAGTACTTC. V and J are TRBV5-5 and TRBJ2-7; either TRBD1 or TRBD2 may supply D (5 bases each). Per the germline V gene, CDR1 is SGHKS and CDR2 is YYEKEE (reference sequence). The length of the CDR3 is 15 residues. V shed 0 bases and J shed 7 bases, with 17 bases lying between them.

This chain links TRBV7-2 with TRBJ2-2; D is uncertain. The V gene lost 1 base and the J gene lost 3 bases, with 6 bases spanning the gap. Germline assignment: CDR1 SGHTA and CDR2 FQGNSA. The CDR3 has 14 amino acids. The CDR3 DNA is TGTGCCAGCAGCTTAGTTCTCTACACCGGGGAGCTGTTTTTT. Translation: CASSLVLYTGELFF.

J is TRBJ2-1 and V is TRBV15; 16 positions agree with TRBD2. V lost 2 bases, J lost 5 bases, and 9 bases stayed unmatched. The CDR3 totals 19 residues. CDR1 LNHNV and CDR2 YYDKDF come from the germline V gene (reference sequence). CDR3 sequence reads: CATSRPYAGTSGRDNEQFF. CDR3 in DNA: TGTGCCACCAGCAGACCATACGCCGGGACTAGCGGGAGGGACAATGAGCAGTTCTTC.

This clonotype was seen more than once but under ten times. This chain uses TRBV3-1 with TRBJ2-7; perhaps TRBD1 as D (5 bases). V shed 3 bases and J shed 2 bases, with 14 bases lying between them. The CDR3 extends over 15 amino acids. Germline values: CDR1 LGHDT, CDR2 YNNKEL (reference sequence). The CDR3 sequence: CASSQSQGSTYEQYF. DNA for the CDR3: TGTGCCAGCAGCCAGTCCCAGGGATCGACCTACGAGCAGTACTTC.

The chain joins TRBV30 to TRBJ2-3; D ambiguous. CDR3 length equals 12 residues. Deletions cut 3 bases from V and 11 bases from J, with 15 bases between. Germline CDR1 is GTSNPN and CDR2 is SVGIG (reference sequence). As DNA, the CDR3 is TGTGCCTGGAGCCTGTCTGGGGAAGGGCAGTATTTT. Residues: CAWSLSGEGQYF.

V and J are TRBV12-3 or TRBV12-4 and TRBJ1-2, with D tentatively TRBD1 (6 bases). There are 13 residues in the CDR3. The V and J ends lost 7 bases and 4 bases respectively, with 13 bases between them. This CDR3 is CASTQGRGYGYTF. DNA for the CDR3: TGTGCCAGCACCCAGGGCAGGGGCTATGGCTACACCTTC.

This clonotype came up a few times. The V call is TRBV7-2, the J call TRBJ2-1; 11 bases map to TRBD2. The CDR3 contains 15 residues. Germline CDR1 and CDR2: SGHTA and FQGNSA. J gave up 2 bases and V 7 bases, and 4 bases lay outside the gene matches. The CDR3 region has the DNA TGTGCCAGCACCAAGACTAGCGGGACCTACAATGAGCAGTTCTTC. The encoded protein is CASTKTSGTYNEQFF. The complete variable domain, with remaining parts taken from reference TRBV7-2 and TRBJ2-1, reads GAGVSQSPSNKVTEKGKDVELRCDPISGHTALYWYRQSLGQGLEFLIYFQGNSAPDKSGLPSDRFSAERTGGSVSTLTIQRTQQEDSAVYLCASTKTSGTYNEQFFGPGTRLTVL.

DNA for the CDR3: TGTGCCAGCAGCTCGCGGGAGTCCCCCGAGCAGTACTTC. Its translation: CASSSRESPEQYF. This chain links TRBV7-9 with TRBJ2-7, with 7 positions matching TRBD2. The CDR3 extends over 13 amino acids. Germline V gene lookup returns CDR1 SEHNR and CDR2 FQNEAQ (reference sequence). The trim removed 4 bases at V and 6 bases at J, leaving 6 bases unmatched.

The chain has TRBV5-1 and TRBJ2-7; D is ambiguous. This CDR3 is built from 14 residues. Trimming removed 2 bases at V and 4 bases at J, with 13 bases between. The germline gives CDR1 SGHRS, CDR2 YFSETQ. This CDR3 reads CASSFDQAQYEQYF. The DNA for the CDR3 is TGCGCCAGCAGCTTCGACCAAGCACAGTACGAGCAGTACTTC.

This clonotype was seen a few times. This chain links TRBV5-1 with TRBJ2-3, with 8 bases identical to TRBD2. CDR1 is SGHRS, CDR2 YFSETQ, per germline. J gave up 2 bases and V 0 bases, and 2 bases lay outside the gene matches. CDR3 size: 15 residues. CDR3 in amino acids: CASSLDGGVTDTQYF. The CDR3 DNA is TGCGCCAGCAGCTTGGACGGGGGGGTCACAGATACGCAGTATTTT.